What follows are 32 T cell receptor beta chains derived from one specimen sequenced in a study of CD8 T cells in Susac syndrome. Random hexamers were used to reverse transcribe the RNA input (about 0.45 to 1 ug). TCRdb used MiXCR to reprocess the immunoSEQ multiplex PCR reads, holding one entry per CDR3 protein. This table has 150,000 to 200,000 distinct CDR3 sequences, around nine tenths appearing once. The sample consisted of CD4+ T cells from PBMCs. The receptors come from a human donor with Susac syndrome.

The rearrangement links TRBV5-1 to TRBJ2-6; TRBD2 matches 7 bases. The CDR3 is 16 residues long. Germline lookup yields CDR1 SGHRS and CDR2 YFSETQ. V dropped 0 bases and J dropped 2; count of bases not matched to a gene: 2. CDR3 DNA sequence: TGCGCCAGCAGCTTGGAAAGCGGGGCTGGGGCCAACGTCCTGACTTTC. Translated, it gives CASSLESGAGANVLTF.

The chain combines TRBV12-3 or TRBV12-4 with TRBJ2-1; 10 nucleotides match TRBD2. J was trimmed by 5 bases and V by 0 bases; bases with no gene match: 1. The CDR3 runs 15 residues. The CDR3 nucleotides read TGTGCCAGCAGTTTAGCTAGCGGGAGGAACAATGAGCAGTTCTTC. It yields the protein CASSLASGRNNEQFF.

Here the CDR3 DNA reads TGTGCCAGCAGTTTAACTAGCGGGACGGGGGAGCTGTTTTTT. This sequence encodes CASSLTSGTGELFF. The gene calls are TRBV28 and TRBJ2-2; 10 nucleotides line up with TRBD2. The CDR3 covers 14 residues. CDR1 MDHEN and CDR2 SYDVKM come from the germline V gene. V was pared by 2 bases and J by 8 bases, with 2 bases of the junction left unmatched.

The CDR3 reads CAWNSQSEGEKLFF. The CDR3 nucleotides are TGTGCCTGGAATTCGCAGTCCGAGGGTGAAAAACTGTTTTTT. V is TRBV30 and J is TRBJ1-4; D remains unclear. Trimming removed 4 bases at V and 7 bases at J, with 16 bases between. The germline V gene has CDR1 GTSNPN and CDR2 SVGIG (reference sequence). CDR3 length: 14 residues.

The chain uses TRBV6-5 and TRBJ2-3, with 7 bases identical to TRBD2. This CDR3 is 15 amino acids long. V shed 0 bases and J 0 bases; nucleotides not matched to a gene: 0. The germline CDR1 and CDR2 sequences are MNHEY and SVGAGI. The CDR3 nucleotides read TGTGCCAGCAGTTACTCTAGCGGGAGCACAGATACGCAGTATTTT. This sequence encodes CASSYSSGSTDTQYF.

The chain recombines TRBV27 with TRBJ1-1; the match to TRBD1 covers 7 bases. CDR3 length equals 16 residues. The V gene's germline CDR1 is MNHEY and CDR2 SMNVEV (reference sequence). With 6 bases clipped from V and 0 bases from J, the junction kept 10 bases outside the gene matches. The chain's CDR3 is CASRVRDRSLNTEAFF. In nucleotides, the CDR3 is TGTGCCAGCAGAGTCCGGGACAGATCACTGAACACTGAAGCTTTCTTT.

V is TRBV27 and J is TRBJ1-5; 11 bases are shared with TRBD1. J lost 1 base, V lost 5 bases, and 7 bases had no gene match. The CDR3 covers 17 residues. In germline, CDR1 is MNHEY, CDR2 SMNVEV (reference sequence). The CDR3 loop is CASSRTGGLSSNQPQHF. CDR3 in DNA: TGTGCCAGCAGTCGGACAGGGGGCCTGTCGAGCAATCAGCCCCAGCATTTT.

The gene calls are TRBV9 and TRBJ1-2; D remains ambiguous. Germline V gene sequence: CDR1 SGDLS, CDR2 YYNGEE. The CDR3 loop spans 11 amino acids. Trimming removed 3 bases at V and 7 bases at J, with 7 bases between. This chain's CDR3 is CASSGRGGYTF. CDR3 coding DNA: TGTGCCAGCAGCGGACGGGGTGGCTACACCTTC.

The V gene is TRBV19, the J gene TRBJ1-1; D call uncertain. Germline V gene data show CDR1 as LNHDA and CDR2 as SQIVND (reference sequence). The CDR3 runs 17 residues. The V and J ends lost 4 bases and 0 bases respectively, with 18 bases between them. The CDR3 region has the DNA TGTGCCAGTAGTACCGCCCGGGCGCCGGATTTGAACACTGAAGCTTTCTTT. Its protein product is CASSTARAPDLNTEAFF.

CDR3 loop: CASSLGGTGHQPQHF. CDR3 DNA sequence: TGCGCCAGCAGCTTGGGTGGGACAGGGCATCAGCCCCAGCATTTT. The chain couples TRBV5-1 to TRBJ1-5; TRBD1 agrees at 9 bases. The CDR3 consists of 15 residues. Trimming removed 0 bases from V and 5 bases from J; junction bases left unmatched: 3. Germline CDR1 and CDR2: SGHRS and YFSETQ.

V is TRBV7-9 and J is TRBJ1-5; TRBD1 might be the D (6 bases). Deletions cut 5 bases from V and 7 bases from J, with 18 bases between. Per germline, CDR1 SEHNR and CDR2 FQNEAQ (reference sequence). This CDR3 has 15 amino acids. CDR3 residues: CASSPSGGAGQPQHF. DNA for the CDR3: TGTGCCAGCAGCCCCAGTGGGGGGGCTGGCCAGCCCCAGCATTTT.

V usage is TRBV5-4 and J usage is TRBJ2-1; 8 nucleotides agree with TRBD2. Per germline, CDR1 SGHNT and CDR2 YYREEE (reference sequence). V gave up 0 bases and J gave up 5 bases; unmatched junction bases: 7. This CDR3 has 16 residues. The CDR3 DNA is TGTGCCAGCAGCTTGGATCTTAGCGGGGCGCACAATGAGCAGTTCTTC. Its translation is CASSLDLSGAHNEQFF.

V and J are TRBV7-2 and TRBJ2-3, with 10 bases matching TRBD1. Germline V CDR1 and CDR2: SGHTA, FQGNSA. With V trimmed by 5 bases and J by 6 bases, 5 bases remained unmatched. The CDR3 is 14 amino acids. The CDR3: CASSPTGGYDTQYF. The CDR3 bases are TGTGCCAGCAGCCCGACAGGGGGCTACGATACGCAGTATTTT.

The chain recombines TRBV7-3 with TRBJ1-1; no firm D call. CDR1 SGHTA and CDR2 FQGTGA come from the germline V gene. CDR3 length: 14 residues. V lost 1 base and J 3 bases, leaving 9 bases between the germline ends. The CDR3 loop is CASSLRPGDTEAFF. DNA for the CDR3: TGTGCCAGCAGCTTAAGACCAGGAGACACTGAAGCTTTCTTT. The full variable domain, completed using reference TRBV7-3 and TRBJ1-1, is GAGVSQTPSNKVTEKGKYVELRCDPISGHTALYWYRQSLGQGPEFLIYFQGTGAADDSGLPNDRFFAVRPEGSVSTLKIQRTERGDSAVYLCASSLRPGDTEAFFGQGTRLTVV.

The chain joins TRBV4-1 to TRBJ1-1; the D gene is possibly TRBD1 (6 bases). CDR1 is MGHRA, CDR2 YSYEKL, per germline. The V end was cut by 6 bases, the J end by 6 bases, with 14 bases between. This CDR3 is built from 13 residues. CDR3 sequence (DNA): TGCGCCAGCAGGGGCGGGACAAGATCTGAAGCTTTCTTT. Its protein product is CASRGGTRSEAFF.

This sequence joins TRBV7-6 and TRBJ2-5; 16 positions agree with TRBD2. V gave up 6 bases and J gave up 0 bases; unmatched junction bases: 1. The CDR3 length is 16 residues. Germline CDR1 is SGHVS and CDR2 is FNYEAQ. The CDR3 region has the DNA TGTGCCAGCAGAGGGACTAGCGGGAGGGACCAAGAGACCCAGTACTTC. It codes for CASRGTSGRDQETQYF.

The chain combines TRBV5-1 with TRBJ1-1; D possibly corresponds to TRBD1 (6 bases). The CDR3 runs 16 residues. Trimming shortened V by 7 bases and J by 1 base, and 20 bases separated the two germline ends. CDR1 is SGHRS, CDR2 YFSETQ, per germline. CDR3 in amino acids: CASAVTPGHKNTEAFF. CDR3 DNA sequence: TGCGCCAGCGCCGTGACGCCGGGACATAAGAACACTGAAGCTTTCTTT.

This clonotype was found a few times. The V gene is TRBV7-2, the J gene TRBJ2-2; D remains unclear. CDR3 length equals 14 residues. Germline lookup yields CDR1 SGHTA and CDR2 FQGNSA. The V end lost 3 bases, the J end lost 3 bases, and 8 bases lay between the germline ends. CDR3: CASSLGRYTGELFF. The CDR3 DNA follows: TGTGCCAGCAGCTTGGGTCGGTACACCGGGGAGCTGTTTTTT. The variable domain in full, with the rest retrieved from reference TRBV7-2 and TRBJ2-2, is GAGVSQSPSNKVTEKGKDVELRCDPISGHTALYWYRQSLGQGLEFLIYFQGNSAPDKSGLPSDRFSAERTGGSVSTLTIQRTQQEDSAVYLCASSLGRYTGELFFGEGSRLTVL.

The V and J genes are TRBV20-1 and TRBJ1-1; weak D call: TRBD1 (5 bases). The CDR3 loop spans 14 amino acids. V was pared by 6 bases and J by 0 bases, with 14 bases between. Germline CDR1 DFQATT, CDR2 SNEGSKA (reference sequence). In nucleotides, the CDR3 is TGCAGTGCGGACCCGGGGCTAGTGAACACTGAAGCTTTCTTT. This translates into CSADPGLVNTEAFF.

V gene TRBV5-4 combines with J gene TRBJ2-3, with 11 nucleotides matching TRBD2. Germline values: CDR1 SGHNT, CDR2 YYREEE (reference sequence). The CDR3 runs to 16 residues. V lost 2 bases and J lost 6; bases outside the gene matches: 8. CDR3 bases: TGTGCCAGCAGCTTTTTACTAGCGGGGGCTCTGGATACGCAGTATTTT. Encoded protein: CASSFLLAGALDTQYF.

The chain joins TRBV6-1 to TRBJ2-3; 12 bases line up with TRBD1. V dropped 5 bases and J dropped 1; count of bases not matched to a gene: 13. This CDR3 region has 19 residues. Germline CDR1 MNHNS, CDR2 SASEGT. The CDR3 sequence is CASSPLGTGGWMGTDTQYF. As DNA, the CDR3 is TGTGCCAGCAGTCCTCTCGGGACAGGGGGCTGGATGGGCACAGATACGCAGTATTTT.

This rearrangement joins TRBV7-9 to TRBJ1-1; maybe TRBD1 (6 bases). The CDR3 is 14 amino acids. The germline V gene encodes CDR1 SEHNR and CDR2 FQNEAQ (reference sequence). The ends were cut back, 5 bases at V and 5 bases at J, with 15 bases in the middle. Here the CDR3 reads CASSLNQGRTEAFF. CDR3 bases: TGTGCCAGCAGCCTCAATCAGGGGCGGACTGAAGCTTTCTTT.

The V gene is TRBV19, the J gene TRBJ1-5; tentative D call: TRBD1 (6 bases). CDR3 length equals 20 residues. V lost 5 bases to trimming and J lost 3 bases, with 29 bases between them. The germline V gene encodes CDR1 LNHDA and CDR2 SQIVND (reference sequence). CDR3 sequence (DNA): TGTGCCAGTAGTCCCCCGGACAGCGCTAAAACCTTTGGGGTCAATCAGCCCCAGCATTTT. This gives the protein CASSPPDSAKTFGVNQPQHF. The variable domain in full, with the rest retrieved from reference TRBV19 and TRBJ1-5, is DGGITQSPKYLFRKEGQNVTLSCEQNLNHDAMYWYRQDPGQGLRLIYYSQIVNDFQKGDIAEGYSVSREKKESFPLTVTSAQKNPTAFYLCASSPPDSAKTFGVNQPQHFGDGTRLSIL.

This chain uses TRBV7-2 with TRBJ1-5, with 12 bases that match TRBD1. This CDR3 is 16 amino acids long. The V segment lost 5 bases and the J segment 6 bases; nucleotides outside the gene matches: 8. Germline V lookup: CDR1 SGHTA, CDR2 FQGNSA. The CDR3 reads CASSPGTGGWGQPQHF. The CDR3 nucleotides read TGTGCCAGCAGCCCCGGGACAGGGGGCTGGGGTCAGCCCCAGCATTTT.

This clonotype has just one count. The genes are TRBV14 and TRBJ2-1; 7 bases are a match to TRBD2. Trimming cost V 4 bases and J 2 bases; bases outside gene matches: 5. The CDR3 totals 15 residues. The germline V gene has CDR1 SGHDN and CDR2 FVKESK. CDR3 in amino acids: CASSLPGTTYNEQFF. In DNA form, the CDR3 reads TGTGCCAGCAGCCTACCCGGGACTACCTACAATGAGCAGTTCTTC.

The chain employs TRBV5-1 and TRBJ2-5, with 7 bases that match TRBD1. Trimming at V came to 0 bases and at J to 4 bases, leaving 3 bases not matched to a gene. In germline, CDR1 is SGHRS, CDR2 YFSETQ. This CDR3 is built from 14 residues. For the CDR3, the DNA is TGCGCCAGCAGCTTGGAGAGGGGGCGAGAGACCCAGTACTTC. Residues: CASSLERGRETQYF. Filled out from reference TRBV5-1 and TRBJ2-5, the complete variable domain reads KAGVTQTPRYLIKTRGQQVTLSCSPISGHRSVSWYQQTPGQGLQFLFEYFSETQRNKGNFPGRFSGRQFSNSRSEMNVSTLELGDSALYLCASSLERGRETQYFGPGTRLLVL.

The chain links TRBV9 to TRBJ2-1; the D is unclear. Germline V gene data show CDR1 as SGDLS and CDR2 as YYNGEE. V was shortened by 3 bases and J by 3 bases, with 13 bases between the two germline ends. This CDR3 is 15 amino acids long. This CDR3 is CASSATQYSYNEQFF. DNA of the CDR3: TGTGCCAGCAGCGCGACCCAATATAGCTACAATGAGCAGTTCTTC.

This clonotype was detected once. The gene calls are TRBV4-2 and TRBJ1-1; D remains unclear. The CDR3 is made up of 15 amino acids. V lost 0 bases to trimming and J lost 5 bases, with 13 bases between them. Germline-derived CDR1 and CDR2 are LGHNA and YNFKEQ. The CDR3 DNA follows: TGTGCCAGCAGCCAAGATTTGGAAGCGGGGACTGAAGCTTTCTTT. This sequence encodes CASSQDLEAGTEAFF.

In this sample, this clonotype turned up once. In DNA form, the CDR3 reads TGCGCCAGCAGTGAGTCTGACTATCAAGAGACCCAGTACTTC. It specifies CASSESDYQETQYF. V and J are TRBV10-2 and TRBJ2-5, with a weak D call TRBD2 (5 bases). V was pared by 0 bases and J by 2 bases, with 7 bases between. CDR1 and CDR2 (germline): WSHSY, SAAADI. The CDR3 contains 14 residues.

V usage is TRBV6-5 and J usage is TRBJ2-3; D might be TRBD1 (6 bases). Trimming shortened V by 0 bases and J by 8 bases, and 15 bases separated the two germline ends. The germline CDR1 and CDR2 sequences are MNHEY and SVGAGI. This CDR3 has 15 amino acids. CDR3 protein: CASSYSEGEVGTQYF. The CDR3 nucleotides read TGTGCCAGCAGTTACTCAGAGGGGGAAGTGGGTACGCAGTATTTT.

The V gene is TRBV19, the J gene TRBJ2-3; weak D call: TRBD1 (6 bases). Trimming removed 3 bases from V and 5 bases from J, with 15 bases in between. CDR1 LNHDA and CDR2 SQIVND come from the germline V gene (reference sequence). The CDR3 consists of 15 residues. In DNA form, the CDR3 reads TGTGCCAGTAGTATCGAACAGGGAGAAGGAGATACGCAGTATTTT. Protein: CASSIEQGEGDTQYF.

This chain uses TRBV15 with TRBJ2-5, with D uncertain. The CDR3 is 15 residues long. Germline assignment: CDR1 LNHNV and CDR2 YYDKDF (reference sequence). Deletions cut 5 bases from V and 4 bases from J, with 17 bases between. CDR3 loop: CATSPVRSPGETQYF. The CDR3 nucleotides read TGTGCCACCAGCCCCGTAAGGAGTCCGGGAGAGACCCAGTACTTC.